What follows are 6 T cell receptor beta chains derived from one specimen sequenced in a study of lymphopenia after photon versus proton radiotherapy. Repertoires were generated with immunoSEQ multiplex PCR, while TCRdb's copy carries only in-frame clones and drops some. The sample has roughly 67,000 clones, about nine tenths seen once. This material consisted of peripheral blood, taken from a patient treated with photon-based radiotherapy. The receptors shown here come from a woman aged 70-85 years with pancreatic cancer.

The chain is built from TRBV4-3 and TRBJ1-4; 11 nucleotides line up with TRBD1. Germline trimming cut 3 bases from V and 8 bases from J; bases unmatched to any gene: 5. Germline CDR1 LGHNA, CDR2 YSLEER. CDR3 length equals 15 residues. This CDR3 is CASSQGQGVFEKLFF. The CDR3 DNA follows: TGCGCCAGCAGCCAGGGACAGGGGGTGTTCGAAAAACTGTTTTTT.

This rearrangement joins TRBV5-1 to TRBJ2-3; a weak D match, TRBD1 (6 bases). V was clipped by 2 bases and J by 8 bases, with 18 bases between them. Per germline, CDR1 SGHRS and CDR2 YFSETQ. The CDR3 is 15 residues long. The CDR3 region has the DNA TGCGCCAGCAGCTTCCAAAGAGGGGGTTTACCTACGCAGTATTTT. It specifies CASSFQRGGLPTQYF.

This rearrangement joins TRBV9 to TRBJ2-7, with 11 bases matching TRBD1. The CDR3 has 14 residues. Per germline, CDR1 SGDLS and CDR2 YYNGEE. J lost 6 bases, V lost 2 bases, and 4 bases had no gene match. CDR3 sequence reads: CASSVGQGVGEQYF. The CDR3, as DNA: TGTGCCAGCAGCGTGGGACAGGGGGTAGGCGAGCAGTACTTC.

This rearrangement joins TRBV9 to TRBJ1-1, with TRBD1 matching 8 bases. The length of the CDR3 is 13 residues. After removal of 3 bases from V and 12 bases from J, the junction contained 10 bases not matched to a gene. Germline lookup yields CDR1 SGDLS and CDR2 YYNGEE. CDR3 DNA sequence: TGTGCCAGCAGCGCCCTAGGAACAGGGGGAACTTTCTTT. Its protein is CASSALGTGGTFF.

The chain combines TRBV27 with TRBJ1-5; weak D call: TRBD1 (6 bases). The V and J ends lost 6 bases and 3 bases respectively, with 24 bases between them. The CDR3 loop spans 18 amino acids. Per germline, CDR1 MNHEY and CDR2 SMNVEV (reference sequence). The CDR3 reads CASSPSRVGGADNQPQHF. The CDR3 DNA reads TGTGCCAGCAGCCCGAGTCGAGTGGGGGGCGCGGACAATCAGCCCCAGCATTTT.

This clone showed up just a few times. The V gene is TRBV28, the J gene TRBJ1-1; D is perhaps TRBD1 (5 bases). Germline CDR1 reads MDHEN; CDR2 reads SYDVKM. The CDR3 covers 14 residues. Between the trimmed V and J ends, which lost 1 base and 6 bases, there was a span of 12 bases. The CDR3 DNA reads TGTGCCAGCAGTTTATCAGGGTTGGTTCCTGAAGCTTTCTTT. Translated: CASSLSGLVPEAFF. Variable domain in full (rest from reference TRBV28 and TRBJ1-1): DVKVTQSSRYLVKRTGEKVFLECVQDMDHENMFWYRQDPGLGLRLIYFSYDVKMKEKGDIPEGYSVSREKKERFSLILESASTNQTSMYLCASSLSGLVPEAFFGQGTRLTVV.